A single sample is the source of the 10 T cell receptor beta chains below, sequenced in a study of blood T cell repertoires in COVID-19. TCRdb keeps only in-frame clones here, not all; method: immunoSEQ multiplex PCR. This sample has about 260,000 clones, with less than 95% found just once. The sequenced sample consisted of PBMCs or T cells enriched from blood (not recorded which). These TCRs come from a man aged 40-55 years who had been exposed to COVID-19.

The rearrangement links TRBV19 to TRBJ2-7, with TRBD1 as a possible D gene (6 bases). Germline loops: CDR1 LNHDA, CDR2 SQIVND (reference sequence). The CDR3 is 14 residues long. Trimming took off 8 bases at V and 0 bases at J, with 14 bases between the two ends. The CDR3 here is CASRLGDTSYEQYF. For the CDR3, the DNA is TGTGCCAGTCGATTAGGGGACACCTCCTACGAGCAGTACTTC.

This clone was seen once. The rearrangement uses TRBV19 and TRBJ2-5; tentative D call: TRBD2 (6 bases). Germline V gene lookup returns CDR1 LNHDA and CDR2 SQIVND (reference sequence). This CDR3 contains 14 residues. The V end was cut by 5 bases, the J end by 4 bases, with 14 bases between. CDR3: CASSPRGTLETQYF. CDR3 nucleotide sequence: TGTGCCAGTAGTCCTCGGGGGACCCTAGAGACCCAGTACTTC. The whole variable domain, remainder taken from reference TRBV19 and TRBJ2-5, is DGGITQSPKYLFRKEGQNVTLSCEQNLNHDAMYWYRQDPGQGLRLIYYSQIVNDFQKGDIAEGYSVSREKKESFPLTVTSAQKNPTAFYLCASSPRGTLETQYFGPGTRLLVL.

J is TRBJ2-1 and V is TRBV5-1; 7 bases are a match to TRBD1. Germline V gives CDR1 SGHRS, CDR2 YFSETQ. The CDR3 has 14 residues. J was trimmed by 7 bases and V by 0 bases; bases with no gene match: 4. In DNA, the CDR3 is TGCGCCAGCAGCTTGGGGCAGGGGGAAAATGAGCAGTTCTTC. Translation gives CASSLGQGENEQFF.

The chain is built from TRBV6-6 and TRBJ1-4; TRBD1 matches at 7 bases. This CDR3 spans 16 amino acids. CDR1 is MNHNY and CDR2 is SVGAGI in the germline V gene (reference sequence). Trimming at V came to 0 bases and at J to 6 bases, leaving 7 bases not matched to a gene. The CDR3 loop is CASSYSKGTADEKLFF. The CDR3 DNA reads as TGTGCCAGCAGTTACTCGAAGGGGACAGCGGATGAAAAACTGTTTTTT.

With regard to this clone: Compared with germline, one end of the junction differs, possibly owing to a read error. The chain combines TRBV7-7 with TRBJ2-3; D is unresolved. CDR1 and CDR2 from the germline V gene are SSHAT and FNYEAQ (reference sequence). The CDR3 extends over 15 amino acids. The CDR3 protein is CASSLGLTSTDTQYF. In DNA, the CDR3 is TGTGCTAGCAGCTTAGGTCTCACAAGCACAGATACGCAGTATTTT.

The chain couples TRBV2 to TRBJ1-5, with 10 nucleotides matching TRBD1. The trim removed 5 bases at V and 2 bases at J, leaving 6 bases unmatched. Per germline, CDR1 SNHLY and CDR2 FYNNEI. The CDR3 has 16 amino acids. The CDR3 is CASSRRTGGGNQPQHF. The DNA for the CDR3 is TGTGCCAGCAGTAGAAGGACAGGGGGTGGCAATCAGCCCCAGCATTTT.

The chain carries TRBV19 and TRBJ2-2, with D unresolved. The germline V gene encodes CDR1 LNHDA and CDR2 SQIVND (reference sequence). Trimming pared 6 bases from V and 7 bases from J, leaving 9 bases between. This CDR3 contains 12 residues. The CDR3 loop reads CASRVLGGELFF. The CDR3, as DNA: TGTGCCAGTAGGGTCCTCGGCGGGGAGCTGTTTTTT. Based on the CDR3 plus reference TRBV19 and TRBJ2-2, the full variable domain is DGGITQSPKYLFRKEGQNVTLSCEQNLNHDAMYWYRQDPGQGLRLIYYSQIVNDFQKGDIAEGYSVSREKKESFPLTVTSAQKNPTAFYLCASRVLGGELFFGEGSRLTVL.

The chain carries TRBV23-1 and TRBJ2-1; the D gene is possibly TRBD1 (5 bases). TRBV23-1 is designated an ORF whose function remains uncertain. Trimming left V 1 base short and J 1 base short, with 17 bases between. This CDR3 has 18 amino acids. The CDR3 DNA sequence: TGCGCCAGCAGTCAATGGGCCCTACAGGAGTCATCCTACAATGAGCAGTTCTTC. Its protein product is CASSQWALQESSYNEQFF.

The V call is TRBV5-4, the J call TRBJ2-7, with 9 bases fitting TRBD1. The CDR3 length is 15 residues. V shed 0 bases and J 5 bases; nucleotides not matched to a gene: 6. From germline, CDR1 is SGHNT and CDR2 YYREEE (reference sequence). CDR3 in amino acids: CASSLDSGTGNEQYF. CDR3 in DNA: TGTGCCAGCAGCTTGGACTCCGGGACAGGGAACGAGCAGTACTTC.

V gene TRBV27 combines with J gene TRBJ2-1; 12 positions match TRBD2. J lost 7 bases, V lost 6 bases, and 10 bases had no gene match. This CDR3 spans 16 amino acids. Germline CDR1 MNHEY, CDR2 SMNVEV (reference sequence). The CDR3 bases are TGTGCCAGCAGGCGCTTACTAGCGGGAGGTGAGAATGAGCAGTTCTTC. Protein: CASRRLLAGGENEQFF.